One sample yielded the 3 T cell receptor beta chains listed below, sequenced in a study of blood T cells in healthy people across ages. A sample-barcoded 5' primer and a J-beta primer mix were used in a second PCR of about 7 to 12 cycles. TCRdb processed the 5' RACE reads anew with MiXCR; each CDR3 protein has one entry. The repertoire holds more than 600,000 distinct CDR3 sequences, with approximately 25% as singletons. This same sample was also taken into another study, of T cells of mothers and their children.

The source material was blood. The receptors stem from a boy younger than 18 in good health.

V usage is TRBV28 and J usage is TRBJ2-4; TRBD2 agrees at 8 bases. V lost 2 bases and J lost 0; bases outside the gene matches: 12. Germline V gives CDR1 MDHEN, CDR2 SYDVKM. This CDR3 spans 19 amino acids. CDR3 sequence (DNA): TGTGCCAGCAGTTTAAGGGGCGGGAGGACCTTAATAGCCAAAAACATTCAGTACTTC. Protein: CASSLRGGRTLIAKNIQYF.

A few counts support this clonotype. The CDR3 here is CASFPLSGSSYNEQFF. The CDR3 region has the DNA TGTGCCAGCTTTCCCTTGAGCGGCAGCTCCTACAATGAGCAGTTCTTC. The chain recombines TRBV6-1 with TRBJ2-1; tentative D call: TRBD2 (5 bases). V lost 8 bases to trimming and J lost 0 bases, with 17 bases between them. Germline V gene lookup returns CDR1 MNHNS and CDR2 SASEGT. This CDR3 contains 16 residues.

The table lists this clonotype with a few counts. The chain uses TRBV2 and TRBJ2-7; 9 bases line up with TRBD2. CDR1 SNHLY and CDR2 FYNNEI come from the germline V gene. This CDR3 comprises 14 residues. The V segment lost 4 bases and the J segment 4 bases; nucleotides outside the gene matches: 5. In nucleotides, the CDR3 is TGTGCCAGCAGTGTGACTAGCGGATATTACGAGCAGTACTTC. Encoded protein: CASSVTSGYYEQYF.